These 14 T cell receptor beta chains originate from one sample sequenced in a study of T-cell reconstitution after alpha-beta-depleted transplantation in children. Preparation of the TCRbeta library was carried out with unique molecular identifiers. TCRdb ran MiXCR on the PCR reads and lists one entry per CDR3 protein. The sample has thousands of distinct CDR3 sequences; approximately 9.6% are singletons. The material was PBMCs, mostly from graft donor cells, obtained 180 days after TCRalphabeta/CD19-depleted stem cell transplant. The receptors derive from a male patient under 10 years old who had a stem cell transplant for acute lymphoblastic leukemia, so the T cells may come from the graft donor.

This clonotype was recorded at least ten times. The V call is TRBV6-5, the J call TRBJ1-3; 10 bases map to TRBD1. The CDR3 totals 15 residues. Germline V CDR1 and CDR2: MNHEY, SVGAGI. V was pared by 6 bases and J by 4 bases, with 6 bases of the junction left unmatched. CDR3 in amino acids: CASSADRGRGNTIYF. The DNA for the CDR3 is TGTGCCAGCAGCGCCGACAGGGGGCGAGGAAACACCATATATTTT.

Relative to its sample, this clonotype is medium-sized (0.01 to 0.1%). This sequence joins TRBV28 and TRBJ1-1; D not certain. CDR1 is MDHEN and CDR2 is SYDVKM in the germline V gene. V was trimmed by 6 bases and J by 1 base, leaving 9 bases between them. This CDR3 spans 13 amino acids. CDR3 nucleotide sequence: TGTGCCAGCAGCATAGAGGAGAACACTGAAGCTTTCTTT. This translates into CASSIEENTEAFF.

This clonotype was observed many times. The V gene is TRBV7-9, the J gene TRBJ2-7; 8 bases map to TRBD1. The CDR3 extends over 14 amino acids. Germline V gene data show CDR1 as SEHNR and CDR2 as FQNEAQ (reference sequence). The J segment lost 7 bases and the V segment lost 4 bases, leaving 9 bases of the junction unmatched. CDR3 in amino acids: CASSSGTGDGEQYF. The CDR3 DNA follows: TGTGCCAGCAGCTCCGGGACAGGTGATGGGGAGCAGTACTTC.

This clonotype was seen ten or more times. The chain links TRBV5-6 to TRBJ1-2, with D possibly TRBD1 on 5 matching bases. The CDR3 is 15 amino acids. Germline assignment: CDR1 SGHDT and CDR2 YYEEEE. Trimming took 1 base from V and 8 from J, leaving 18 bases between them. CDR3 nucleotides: TGTGCCAGCAGCTTGAGAGGGGCGTCTTTAACGGGCTACACCTTC. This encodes CASSLRGASLTGYTF. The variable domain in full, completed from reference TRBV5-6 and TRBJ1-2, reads DAGVTQSPTHLIKTRGQQVTLRCSPKSGHDTVSWYQQALGQGPQFIFQYYEEEERQRGNFPDRFSGHQFPNYSSELNVNALLLGDSALYLCASSLRGASLTGYTFGSGTRLTVV.

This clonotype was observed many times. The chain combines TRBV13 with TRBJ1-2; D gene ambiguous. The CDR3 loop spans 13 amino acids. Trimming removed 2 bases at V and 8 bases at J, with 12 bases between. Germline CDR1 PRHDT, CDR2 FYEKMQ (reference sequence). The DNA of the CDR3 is TGTGCCAGCAGCTTAACCCTTTCGTTGGGCTACACCTTC. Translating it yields CASSLTLSLGYTF.

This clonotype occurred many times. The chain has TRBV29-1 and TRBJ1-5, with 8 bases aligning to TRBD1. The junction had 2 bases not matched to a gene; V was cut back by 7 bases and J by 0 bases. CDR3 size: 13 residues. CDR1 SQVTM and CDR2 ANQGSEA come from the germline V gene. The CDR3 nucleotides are TGCAGCGGGGGACAGGATAGCAATCAGCCCCAGCATTTT. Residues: CSGGQDSNQPQHF.

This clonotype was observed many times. DNA of the CDR3: TGTGCCAGCAGTACACAGGGCAGGGGCTATGGCTACACCTTC. Its translation: CASSTQGRGYGYTF. V and J are TRBV27 and TRBJ1-2; a possible D gene is TRBD1 (6 bases). Germline V gene data show CDR1 as MNHEY and CDR2 as SMNVEV (reference sequence). This CDR3 is built from 14 residues. Trimming removed 5 bases at V and 4 bases at J, with 14 bases between.

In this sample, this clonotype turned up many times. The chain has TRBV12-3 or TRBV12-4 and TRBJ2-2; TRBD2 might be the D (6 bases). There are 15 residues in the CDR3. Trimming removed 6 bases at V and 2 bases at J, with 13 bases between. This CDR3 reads CASSKGTANTGELFF. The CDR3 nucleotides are TGTGCCAGCAGCAAGGGGACTGCTAACACCGGGGAGCTGTTTTTT.

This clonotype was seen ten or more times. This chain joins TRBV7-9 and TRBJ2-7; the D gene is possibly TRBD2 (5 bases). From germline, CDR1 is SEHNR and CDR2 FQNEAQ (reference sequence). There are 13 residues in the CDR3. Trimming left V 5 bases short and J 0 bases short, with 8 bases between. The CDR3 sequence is CASSQDFSYEQYF. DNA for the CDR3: TGTGCCAGCAGCCAGGACTTCTCCTACGAGCAGTACTTC.

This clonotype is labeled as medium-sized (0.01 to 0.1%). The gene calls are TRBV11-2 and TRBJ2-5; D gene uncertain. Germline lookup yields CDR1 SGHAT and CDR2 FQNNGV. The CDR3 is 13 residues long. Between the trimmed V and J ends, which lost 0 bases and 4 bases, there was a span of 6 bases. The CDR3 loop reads CASSLERSETQYF. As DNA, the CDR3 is TGTGCCAGCAGCTTAGAGAGGTCAGAGACCCAGTACTTC. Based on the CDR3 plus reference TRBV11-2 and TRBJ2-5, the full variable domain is EAGVAQSPRYKIIEKRQSVAFWCNPISGHATLYWYQQILGQGPKLLIQFQNNGVVDDSQLPKDRFSAERLKGVDSTLKIQPAKLEDSAVYLCASSLERSETQYFGPGTRLLVL.

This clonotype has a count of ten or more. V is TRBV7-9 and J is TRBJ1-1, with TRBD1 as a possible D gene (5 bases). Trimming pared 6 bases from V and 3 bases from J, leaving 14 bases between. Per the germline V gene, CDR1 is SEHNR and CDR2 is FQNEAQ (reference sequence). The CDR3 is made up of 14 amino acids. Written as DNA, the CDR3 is TGTGCCAGCAGGAGACAGCCGAAACACACTGAAGCTTTCTTT. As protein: CASRRQPKHTEAFF.

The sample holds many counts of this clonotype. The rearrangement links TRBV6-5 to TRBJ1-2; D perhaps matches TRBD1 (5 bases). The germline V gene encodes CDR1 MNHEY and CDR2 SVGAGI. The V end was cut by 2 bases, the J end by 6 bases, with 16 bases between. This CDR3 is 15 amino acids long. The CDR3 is CASSYGRGNYDGYTF. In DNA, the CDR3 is TGTGCCAGCAGTTACGGGCGGGGGAACTACGATGGCTACACCTTC.

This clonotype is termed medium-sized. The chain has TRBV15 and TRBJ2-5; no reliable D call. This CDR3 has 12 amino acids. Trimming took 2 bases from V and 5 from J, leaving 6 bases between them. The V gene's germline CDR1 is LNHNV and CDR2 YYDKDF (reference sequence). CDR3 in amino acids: CATSRSGETQYF. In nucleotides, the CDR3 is TGTGCCACCAGCAGATCGGGTGAGACCCAGTACTTC. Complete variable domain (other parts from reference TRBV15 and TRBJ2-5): DAMVIQNPRYQVTQFGKPVTLSCSQTLNHNVMYWYQQKSSQAPKLLFHYYDKDFNNEADTPDNFQSRRPNTSFCFLDIRSPGLGDTAMYLCATSRSGETQYFGPGTRLLVL.

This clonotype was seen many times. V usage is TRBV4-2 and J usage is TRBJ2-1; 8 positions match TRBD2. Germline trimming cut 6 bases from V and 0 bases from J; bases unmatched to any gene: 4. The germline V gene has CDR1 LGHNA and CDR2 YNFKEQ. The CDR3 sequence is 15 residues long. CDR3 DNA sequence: TGTGCCAGCAGGGAGCGGGGGAGCTCCTACAATGAGCAGTTCTTC. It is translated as CASRERGSSYNEQFF.